A single sample is the source of the 17 T cell receptor beta chains below, sequenced in a study of blood T cell repertoires in COVID-19. Some clones are missing from TCRdb's copy, which holds only in-frame ones; the method was immunoSEQ multiplex PCR. The table has some 350,000 clones, about 87% seen once. The source material was peripheral blood. These receptors were taken from a human donor in a cohort sampled during active COVID-19.

This rearrangement joins TRBV19 to TRBJ1-4; 10 bases align to TRBD1. Trimming took 4 bases from V and 7 from J; bases not matched to a gene: 9. The CDR3 runs to 16 residues. Germline CDR1 and CDR2: LNHDA and SQIVND (reference sequence). Here the CDR3 reads CASSTRQGAGGEKLFF. Written as DNA, the CDR3 is TGTGCCAGTAGTACTCGACAGGGGGCAGGAGGTGAAAAACTGTTTTTT. Variable domain in full (rest from reference TRBV19 and TRBJ1-4): DGGITQSPKYLFRKEGQNVTLSCEQNLNHDAMYWYRQDPGQGLRLIYYSQIVNDFQKGDIAEGYSVSREKKESFPLTVTSAQKNPTAFYLCASSTRQGAGGEKLFFGSGTQLSVL.

The chain employs TRBV5-1 and TRBJ1-1, with unresolved D. The CDR3 is 12 amino acids. Germline V gene lookup returns CDR1 SGHRS and CDR2 YFSETQ. V was shortened by 5 bases and J by 4 bases, with 9 bases between the two germline ends. In DNA form, the CDR3 reads TGCGCCAGCAGGGGCCCTGGCACTGAAGCTTTCTTT. Translated: CASRGPGTEAFF.

The chain couples TRBV2 to TRBJ2-2, with TRBD2 identical over 10 bases. V gave up 8 bases and J gave up 5 bases; unmatched junction bases: 8. Germline loops: CDR1 SNHLY, CDR2 FYNNEI. The length of the CDR3 is 15 residues. The CDR3 nucleotides read TGTGCCAGCGGGGCAGCGGGGGGGAGAACCGGGGAGCTGTTTTTT. Its translation is CASGAAGGRTGELFF.

The chain employs TRBV6-2 or TRBV6-3 and TRBJ2-7, with D uncertain. The CDR3 length is 12 residues. CDR1 MNHEY and CDR2 SVGEGT come from the germline V gene. Trimming pared 6 bases from V and 0 bases from J, leaving 6 bases between. This CDR3 reads CASSKSSYEQYF. For the CDR3, the DNA is TGTGCCAGCAGCAAGAGCTCCTACGAGCAGTACTTC.

This chain links TRBV7-2 with TRBJ2-3, with D possibly TRBD2 on 6 matching bases. Deletions cut 5 bases from V and 4 bases from J, with 13 bases between. From germline, CDR1 is SGHTA and CDR2 FQGNSA. The CDR3 is made up of 14 amino acids. Here the CDR3 DNA reads TGTGCCAGCAGCAATCGACTAGTACCAGATACGCAGTATTTT. Protein product: CASSNRLVPDTQYF.

V is TRBV5-1 and J is TRBJ2-3; 13 positions match TRBD2. V was clipped by 4 bases and J by 9 bases; unmatched bases: 5. CDR1 is SGHRS, CDR2 YFSETQ, per germline. The CDR3 extends over 14 amino acids. Written as DNA, the CDR3 is TGCGCCAGCAGCCTCGGGACTAGCGGGGAAACGCAGTATTTT. It codes for CASSLGTSGETQYF.

V is TRBV9 and J is TRBJ2-6; the D is unclear. Germline V lookup: CDR1 SGDLS, CDR2 YYNGEE. CDR3 size: 13 residues. V was clipped by 7 bases and J by 0 bases, with 5 bases between them. This CDR3 reads CASAPSGANVLTF. DNA of the CDR3: TGTGCCAGCGCGCCCTCTGGGGCCAACGTCCTGACTTTC. Based on the CDR3 plus reference TRBV9 and TRBJ2-6, the full variable domain is DSGVTQTPKHLITATGQRVTLRCSPRSGDLSVYWYQQSLDQGLQFLIQYYNGEERAKGNILERFSAQQFPDLHSELNLSSLELGDSALYFCASAPSGANVLTFGAGSRLTVL.

The rearrangement links TRBV14 to TRBJ2-7; 8 bases fit TRBD1. The V gene's germline CDR1 is SGHDN and CDR2 FVKESK. Trimming cost V 5 bases and J 12 bases; bases outside gene matches: 15. This CDR3 has 14 residues. DNA of the CDR3: TGTGCCAGCAGCACCCGACAGGGGCGGACGCTTAGGTACTTC. Translation gives CASSTRQGRTLRYF. The full variable domain, completed using reference TRBV14 and TRBJ2-7, is EAGVTQFPSHSVIEKGQTVTLRCDPISGHDNLYWYRRVMGKEIKFLLHFVKESKQDESGMPNNRFLAERTGGTYSTLKVQPAELEDSGVYFCASSTRQGRTLRYFGPGTRLTVT.

The chain recombines TRBV24-1 with TRBJ2-3; perhaps TRBD2 as D (5 bases). Germline loops: CDR1 KGHDR, CDR2 SFDVKD. This CDR3 spans 15 amino acids. Deletions cut 3 bases from V and 2 bases from J, with 11 bases between. CDR3 nucleotide sequence: TGTGCCACCAGTGATGCCCGGGGAGCCACAGATACGCAGTATTTT. Protein product: CATSDARGATDTQYF.

V gene TRBV6-6 combines with J gene TRBJ1-6; TRBD1 matches at 7 bases. Per germline, CDR1 MNHNY and CDR2 SVGAGI (reference sequence). This CDR3 is 14 amino acids long. Germline trimming cut 5 bases from V and 4 bases from J; bases unmatched to any gene: 2. The CDR3 DNA reads as TGTGCCAGCAGTCCGGGACAGTATAATTCACCCCTCCACTTT. This translates into CASSPGQYNSPLHF.

A single count supports this clone. The chain recombines TRBV20-1 with TRBJ1-5; TRBD1 is a possible D gene (5 bases). The length of the CDR3 is 14 residues. V was shortened by 3 bases and J by 5 bases, with 14 bases between the two germline ends. The germline gives CDR1 DFQATT, CDR2 SNEGSKA (reference sequence). Written as DNA, the CDR3 is TGCAGTGCTAGTTACGGGGGAGGAGATCAGCCCCAGCATTTT. Protein: CSASYGGGDQPQHF.

This clone turned up a few times. The chain has TRBV4-1 and TRBJ2-1; 7 bases match TRBD1. CDR1 and CDR2 (germline): MGHRA, YSYEKL. The junction had 4 bases not matched to a gene; V was cut back by 2 bases and J by 3 bases. This CDR3 is 15 amino acids long. CDR3 loop: CASSQYGQVYNEQFF. In DNA, the CDR3 is TGCGCCAGCAGCCAATACGGACAGGTCTACAATGAGCAGTTCTTC.

The rearrangement joins TRBV4-1 to TRBJ1-1; 10 bases fit TRBD1. V lost 2 bases, J lost 3 bases, and 9 bases stayed unmatched. The CDR3 sequence is 17 residues long. Germline V gives CDR1 MGHRA, CDR2 YSYEKL. The DNA for the CDR3 is TGCGCCAGCAGCCAAAAGGGGACAGGGGTTAGATACACTGAAGCTTTCTTT. Its translation is CASSQKGTGVRYTEAFF.

The chain joins TRBV5-1 to TRBJ1-3; D unclear. Trimming shortened V by 4 bases and J by 2 bases, and 13 bases separated the two germline ends. CDR1 SGHRS and CDR2 YFSETQ come from the germline V gene. This CDR3 is built from 15 residues. CDR3 sequence: CASSLEAGPGNTIYF. In DNA form, the CDR3 reads TGCGCCAGCAGCCTCGAGGCCGGCCCTGGAAACACCATATATTTT. The full variable domain, rest sourced from reference TRBV5-1 and TRBJ1-3, is KAGVTQTPRYLIKTRGQQVTLSCSPISGHRSVSWYQQTPGQGLQFLFEYFSETQRNKGNFPGRFSGRQFSNSRSEMNVSTLELGDSALYLCASSLEAGPGNTIYFGEGSWLTVV.

The rearrangement joins TRBV4-2 to TRBJ2-1, with a possible D match to TRBD2 (6 bases). V lost 0 bases and J lost 4, with 19 bases in between. The CDR3 length is 18 residues. CDR1 and CDR2 from the germline V gene are LGHNA and YNFKEQ. The CDR3, as DNA: TGTGCCAGCAGCCAAGAATATCCGCCTAGCGCCAGATACAATGAGCAGTTCTTC. Translating gives CASSQEYPPSARYNEQFF.

As concerns this clone: The CDR3 ends on some other residue instead of the conserved phenylalanine or tryptophan, so this is likely a read error. The rearrangement uses TRBV3-1 (or the pseudogene TRBV3-2) and TRBJ2-7; 10 bases are shared with TRBD2. The J call is uncertain, as TRBJ2-1 better fits the DNA end. Germline V gene lookup returns CDR1 LGHDT and CDR2 YNNKEL (reference sequence). The CDR3 has 14 residues. The CDR3 DNA sequence: TGTGCCAGCAGCCATACTAGCGGGGTCCCCCTCCAGTTCCTC. Translated: CASSHTSGVPLQFL.

The chain joins TRBV7-2 to TRBJ2-7, with 11 bases fitting TRBD1. V lost 3 bases, J lost 2 bases, and 9 bases stayed unmatched. Germline V gives CDR1 SGHTA, CDR2 FQGNSA. The CDR3 length is 17 residues. CDR3 region: CASSFPRRTGGPYEQYF. CDR3 coding DNA: TGTGCCAGCAGCTTTCCCCGACGGACAGGGGGCCCCTACGAGCAGTACTTC. The whole variable domain, filled in from reference TRBV7-2 and TRBJ2-7, reads GAGVSQSPSNKVTEKGKDVELRCDPISGHTALYWYRQSLGQGLEFLIYFQGNSAPDKSGLPSDRFSAERTGGSVSTLTIQRTQQEDSAVYLCASSFPRRTGGPYEQYFGPGTRLTVT.